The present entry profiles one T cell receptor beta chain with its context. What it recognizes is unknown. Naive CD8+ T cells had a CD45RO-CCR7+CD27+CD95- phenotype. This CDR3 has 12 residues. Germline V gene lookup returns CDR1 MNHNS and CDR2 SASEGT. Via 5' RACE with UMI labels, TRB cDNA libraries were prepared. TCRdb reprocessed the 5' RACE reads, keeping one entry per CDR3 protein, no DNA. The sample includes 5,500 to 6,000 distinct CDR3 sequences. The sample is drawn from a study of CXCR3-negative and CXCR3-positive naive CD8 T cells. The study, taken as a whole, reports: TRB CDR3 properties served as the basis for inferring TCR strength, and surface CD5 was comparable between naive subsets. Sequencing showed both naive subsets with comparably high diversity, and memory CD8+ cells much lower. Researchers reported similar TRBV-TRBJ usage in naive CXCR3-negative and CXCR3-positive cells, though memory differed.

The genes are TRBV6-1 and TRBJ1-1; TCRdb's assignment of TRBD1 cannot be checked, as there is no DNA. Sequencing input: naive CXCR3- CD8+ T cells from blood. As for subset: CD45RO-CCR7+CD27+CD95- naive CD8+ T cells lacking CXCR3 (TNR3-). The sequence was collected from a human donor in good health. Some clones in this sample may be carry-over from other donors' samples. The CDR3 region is CASSPWGTEAFF.